A single sample is the source of the 6 T cell receptor beta chains below, sequenced in a study of blood T cell repertoires in COVID-19. Libraries were prepared by immunoSEQ multiplex PCR; TCRdb keeps only in-frame clonotypes and omits some of them. The table includes 70,000 to 75,000 clones, 90% detected once. Sequencing used peripheral blood. All receptors derive from a human donor in a cohort sampled during active COVID-19.

The V and J genes are TRBV2 and TRBJ1-5; 10 nucleotides agree with TRBD1. Per the germline V gene, CDR1 is SNHLY and CDR2 is FYNNEI. The V and J ends lost 6 bases and 2 bases, in that order; junction bases with no gene match: 4. CDR3 length: 15 amino acids. CDR3 coding DNA: TGTGCCAGCAGCGCCGGGACAGGGGGCAATCAGCCCCAGCATTTT. The encoded protein is CASSAGTGGNQPQHF.

The chain links TRBV12-3 or TRBV12-4 to TRBJ2-7; a weak D match, TRBD2 (6 bases). The CDR3 is 13 amino acids. V was pared by 0 bases and J by 3 bases, with 6 bases between. In DNA, the CDR3 is TGTGCCAGCAGTTTAGCGGAGGGCTACGAGCAGTACTTC. It yields the protein CASSLAEGYEQYF.

The genes are TRBV6-5 and TRBJ1-4; 10 nucleotides line up with TRBD1. Looked up from germline, CDR1 is MNHEY and CDR2 is SVGAGI. The CDR3 runs to 13 residues. Germline trimming cut 8 bases from V and 7 bases from J; bases unmatched to any gene: 4. As DNA, the CDR3 is TGTGCCAGCGGACAGGGGGAGGGTGAAAAACTGTTTTTT. Its protein is CASGQGEGEKLFF.

This chain connects TRBV5-1 to TRBJ2-3, with unresolved D. This CDR3 spans 16 amino acids. The V and J ends lost 0 bases and 1 base respectively, with 12 bases between them. The germline V gene encodes CDR1 SGHRS and CDR2 YFSETQ. The CDR3 is CASSLVSQQGTDTQYF. The CDR3 DNA reads as TGCGCCAGCAGCTTGGTTAGCCAACAAGGCACAGATACGCAGTATTTT.

The rearrangement links TRBV5-1 to TRBJ2-1, with a weak D call TRBD1 (6 bases). Trimming took 3 bases from V and 1 from J, leaving 11 bases between them. This CDR3 has 15 amino acids. Germline V CDR1 and CDR2: SGHRS, YFSETQ. The CDR3 region has the DNA TGCGCCAGCAGCTCGACACAGGGATCCTACAATGAGCAGTTCTTC. It yields the protein CASSSTQGSYNEQFF.

This clone came up a few times. For the CDR3, the DNA is TGTGCCAGTAGTAGCGGGAGCTACGAGCAGTACTTC. Its protein is CASSSGSYEQYF. This chain joins TRBV19 and TRBJ2-7, with 7 bases aligning to TRBD2. Germline loops: CDR1 LNHDA, CDR2 SQIVND (reference sequence). Trimming cost V 4 bases and J 3 bases; bases outside gene matches: 0. This CDR3 has 12 amino acids.